This TCR beta chain came from a study of spatial heterogeneity in lung cancer. The sample's time point: blood at routine non-recurrence follow-up after resection. Researchers sequenced whole RNA taken from tumor, nontumor lung or frozen PBMC without sorting. TCRdb re-called the 5' RACE reads with MiXCR, one entry per CDR3 protein. This sample has roughly 24,000 distinct CDR3 sequences, with roughly a tenth found just once. CDR1 is DFQATT, CDR2 SNEGSKA, per germline (reference sequence). There are 10 residues in the CDR3. V shed 6 bases and J shed 6 bases, with 7 bases lying between them. The sequenced sample was PBMCs, obtained at follow-up. The rearrangement links TRBV20-1 to TRBJ2-3; D ambiguous. This sequence originates from a male donor with early-stage non-small cell lung cancer. This CDR3 reads CSAGSDTQYF. The CDR3 coding sequence is TGCAGTGCAGGGTCGGATACGCAGTATTTT.